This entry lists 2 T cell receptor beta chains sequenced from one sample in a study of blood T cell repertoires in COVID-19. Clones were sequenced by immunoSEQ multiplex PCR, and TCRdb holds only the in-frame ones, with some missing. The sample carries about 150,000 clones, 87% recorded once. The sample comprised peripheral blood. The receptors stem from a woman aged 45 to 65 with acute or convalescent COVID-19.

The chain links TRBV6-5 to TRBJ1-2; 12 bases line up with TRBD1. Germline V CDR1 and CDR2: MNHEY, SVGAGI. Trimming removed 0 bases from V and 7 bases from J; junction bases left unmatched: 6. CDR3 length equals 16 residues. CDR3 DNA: TGTGCCAGCAGTTACTCTACCGGGACAGGGGGCATTGGCTACACCTTC. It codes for CASSYSTGTGGIGYTF.

CDR3 residues: CASSIAAEDYGYTF. DNA of the CDR3: TGTGCCAGTAGTATAGCGGCGGAGGATTATGGCTACACCTTC. The V and J genes are TRBV19 and TRBJ1-2; no clear D. Trimming removed 1 base from V and 5 bases from J, with 11 bases in between. CDR1 is LNHDA, CDR2 SQIVND, per germline (reference sequence). CDR3 size: 14 residues.